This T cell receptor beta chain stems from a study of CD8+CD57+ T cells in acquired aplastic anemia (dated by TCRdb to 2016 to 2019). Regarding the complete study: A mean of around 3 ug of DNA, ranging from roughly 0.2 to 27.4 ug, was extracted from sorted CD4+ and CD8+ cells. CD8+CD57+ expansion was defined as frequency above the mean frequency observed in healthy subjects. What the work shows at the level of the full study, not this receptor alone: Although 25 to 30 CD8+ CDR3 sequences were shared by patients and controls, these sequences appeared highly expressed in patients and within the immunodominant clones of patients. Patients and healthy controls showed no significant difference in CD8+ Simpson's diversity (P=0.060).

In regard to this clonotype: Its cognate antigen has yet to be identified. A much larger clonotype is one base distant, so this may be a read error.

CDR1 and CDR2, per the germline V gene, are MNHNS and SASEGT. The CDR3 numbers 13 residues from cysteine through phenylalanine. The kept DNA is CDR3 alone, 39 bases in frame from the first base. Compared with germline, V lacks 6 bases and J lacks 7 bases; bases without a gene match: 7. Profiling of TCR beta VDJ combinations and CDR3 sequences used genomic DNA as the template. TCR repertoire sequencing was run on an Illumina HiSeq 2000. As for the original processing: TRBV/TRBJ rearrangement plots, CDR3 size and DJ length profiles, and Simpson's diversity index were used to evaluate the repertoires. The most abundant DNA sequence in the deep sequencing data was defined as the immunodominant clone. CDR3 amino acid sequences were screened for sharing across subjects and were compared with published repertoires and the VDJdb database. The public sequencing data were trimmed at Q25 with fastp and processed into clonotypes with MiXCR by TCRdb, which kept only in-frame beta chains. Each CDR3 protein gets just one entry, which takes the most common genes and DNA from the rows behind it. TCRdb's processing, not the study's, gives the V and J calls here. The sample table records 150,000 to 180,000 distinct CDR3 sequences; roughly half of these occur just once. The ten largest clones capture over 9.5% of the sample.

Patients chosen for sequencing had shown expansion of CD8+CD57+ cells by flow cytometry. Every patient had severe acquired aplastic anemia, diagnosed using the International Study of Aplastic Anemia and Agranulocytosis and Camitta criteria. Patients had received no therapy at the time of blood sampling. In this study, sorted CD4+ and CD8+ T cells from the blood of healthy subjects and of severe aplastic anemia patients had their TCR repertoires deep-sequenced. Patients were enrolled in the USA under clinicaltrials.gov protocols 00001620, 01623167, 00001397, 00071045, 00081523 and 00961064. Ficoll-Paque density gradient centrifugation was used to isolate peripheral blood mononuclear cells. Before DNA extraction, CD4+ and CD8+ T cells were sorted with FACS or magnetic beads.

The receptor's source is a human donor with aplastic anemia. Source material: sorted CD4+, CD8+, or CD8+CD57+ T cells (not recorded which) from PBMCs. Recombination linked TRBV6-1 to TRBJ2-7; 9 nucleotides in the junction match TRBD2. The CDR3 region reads CASRGLAWGEQYF. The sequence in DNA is TGTGCCAGCAGAGGACTAGCGTGGGGAGAGCAGTACTTC.